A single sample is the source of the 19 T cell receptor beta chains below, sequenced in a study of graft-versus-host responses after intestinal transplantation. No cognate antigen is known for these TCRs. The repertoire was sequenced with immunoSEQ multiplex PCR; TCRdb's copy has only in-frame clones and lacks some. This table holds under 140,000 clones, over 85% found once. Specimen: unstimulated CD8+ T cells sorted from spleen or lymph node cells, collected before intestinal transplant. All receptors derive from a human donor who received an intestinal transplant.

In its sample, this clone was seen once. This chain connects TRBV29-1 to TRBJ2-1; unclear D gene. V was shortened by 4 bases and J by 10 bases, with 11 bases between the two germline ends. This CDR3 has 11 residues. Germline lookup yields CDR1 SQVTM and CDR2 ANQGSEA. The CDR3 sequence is CSVVLGGEQFF. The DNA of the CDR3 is TGCAGCGTTGTCTTGGGTGGGGAGCAGTTCTTC.

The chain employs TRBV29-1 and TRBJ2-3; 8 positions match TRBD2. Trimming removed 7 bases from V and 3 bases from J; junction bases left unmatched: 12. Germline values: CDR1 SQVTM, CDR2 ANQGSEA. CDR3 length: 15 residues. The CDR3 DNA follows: TGCAGCGCTGGATTAGCGGGGAGGAGGACAGATACGCAGTATTTT. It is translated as CSAGLAGRRTDTQYF.

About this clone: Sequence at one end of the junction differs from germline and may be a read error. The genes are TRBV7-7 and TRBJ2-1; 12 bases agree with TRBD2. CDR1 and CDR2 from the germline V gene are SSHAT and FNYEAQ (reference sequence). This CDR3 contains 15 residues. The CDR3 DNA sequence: TGTGCTAGCAGCCCCGGACTAGCGGGATTCCATGAGCAGTTCTTC. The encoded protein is CASSPGLAGFHEQFF.

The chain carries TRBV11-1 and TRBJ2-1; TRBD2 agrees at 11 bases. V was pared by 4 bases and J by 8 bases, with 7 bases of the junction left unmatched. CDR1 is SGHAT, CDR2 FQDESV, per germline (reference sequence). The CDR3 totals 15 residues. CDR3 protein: CASSSLAGVGDEQFF. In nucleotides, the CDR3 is TGTGCCAGCAGCTCACTAGCGGGAGTTGGTGATGAGCAGTTCTTC. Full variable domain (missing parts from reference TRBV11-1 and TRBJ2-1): EAEVAQSPRYKITEKSQAVAFWCDPISGHATLYWYRQILGQGPELLVQFQDESVVDDSQLPKDRFSAERLKGVDSTLKIQPAELGDSAMYLCASSSLAGVGDEQFFGPGTRLTVL.

The CDR3 here is CASSYGGNQPQHF. CDR3 DNA: TGTGCCAGCAGTTACGGCGGGAATCAGCCCCAGCATTTT. The chain couples TRBV6-5 to TRBJ1-5; D remains unclear. The CDR3 runs 13 residues. V shed 2 bases and J shed 4 bases, with 6 bases lying between them. Per the germline V gene, CDR1 is MNHEY and CDR2 is SVGAGI.

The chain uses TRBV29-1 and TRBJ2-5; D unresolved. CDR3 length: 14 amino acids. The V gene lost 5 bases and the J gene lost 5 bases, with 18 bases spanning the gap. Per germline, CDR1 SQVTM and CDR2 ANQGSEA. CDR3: CSVLTHYRRETQYF. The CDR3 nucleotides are TGCAGCGTTTTGACCCACTACCGCCGGGAGACCCAGTACTTC.

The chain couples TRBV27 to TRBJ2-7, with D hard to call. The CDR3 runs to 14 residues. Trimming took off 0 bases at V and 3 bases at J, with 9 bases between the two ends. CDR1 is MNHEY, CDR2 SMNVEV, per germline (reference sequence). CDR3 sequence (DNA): TGTGCCAGCAGTTTATCGGGCAGTAACTACGAGCAGTACTTC. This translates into CASSLSGSNYEQYF.

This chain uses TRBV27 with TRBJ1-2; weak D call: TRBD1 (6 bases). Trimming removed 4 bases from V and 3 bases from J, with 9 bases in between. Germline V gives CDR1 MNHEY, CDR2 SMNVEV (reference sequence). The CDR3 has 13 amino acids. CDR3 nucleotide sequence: TGTGCCAGCAGTTGGGGGGCGGACTATGGCTACACCTTC. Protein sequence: CASSWGADYGYTF.

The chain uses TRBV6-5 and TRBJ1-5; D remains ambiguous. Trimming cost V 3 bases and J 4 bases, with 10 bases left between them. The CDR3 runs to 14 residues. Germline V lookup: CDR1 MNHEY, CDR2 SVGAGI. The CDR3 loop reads CASSYAGPNQPQHF. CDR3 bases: TGTGCCAGCAGTTATGCCGGCCCGAATCAGCCCCAGCATTTT.

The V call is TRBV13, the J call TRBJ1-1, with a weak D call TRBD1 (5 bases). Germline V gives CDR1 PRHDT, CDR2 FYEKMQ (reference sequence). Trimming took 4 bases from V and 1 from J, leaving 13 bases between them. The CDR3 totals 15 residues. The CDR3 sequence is CASSSQPTANTEAFF. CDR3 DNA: TGTGCCAGCAGCTCCCAGCCGACAGCGAACACTGAAGCTTTCTTT.

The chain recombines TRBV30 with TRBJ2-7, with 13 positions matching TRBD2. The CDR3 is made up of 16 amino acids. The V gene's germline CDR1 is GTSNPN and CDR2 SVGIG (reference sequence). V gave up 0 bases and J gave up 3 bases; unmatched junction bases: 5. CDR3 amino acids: CAWSVKGTSGNYEQYF. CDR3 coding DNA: TGTGCCTGGAGTGTAAAGGGGACTAGCGGGAACTACGAGCAGTACTTC. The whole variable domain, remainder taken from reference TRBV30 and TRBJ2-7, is SQTIHQWPATLVQPVGSPLSLECTVEGTSNPNLYWYRQAAGRGLQLLFYSVGIGQISSEVPQNLSASRPQDRQFILSSKKLLLSDSGFYLCAWSVKGTSGNYEQYFGPGTRLTVT.

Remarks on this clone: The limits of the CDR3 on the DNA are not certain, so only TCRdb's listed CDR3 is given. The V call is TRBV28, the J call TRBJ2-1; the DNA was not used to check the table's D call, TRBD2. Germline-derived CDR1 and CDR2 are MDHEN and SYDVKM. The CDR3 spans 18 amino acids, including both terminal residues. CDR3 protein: CASSTSRLASSSYNEQFF.

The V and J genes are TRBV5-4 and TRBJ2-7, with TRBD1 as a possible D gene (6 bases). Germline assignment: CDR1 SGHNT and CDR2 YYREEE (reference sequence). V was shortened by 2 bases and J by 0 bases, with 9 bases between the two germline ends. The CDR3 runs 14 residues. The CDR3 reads CASSFRGSSYEQYF. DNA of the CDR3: TGTGCCAGCAGCTTCAGGGGCAGCTCCTACGAGCAGTACTTC.

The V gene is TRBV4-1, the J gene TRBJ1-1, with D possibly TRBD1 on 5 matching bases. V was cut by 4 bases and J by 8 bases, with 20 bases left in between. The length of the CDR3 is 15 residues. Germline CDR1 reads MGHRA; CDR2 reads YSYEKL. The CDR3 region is CASSRPTESVREAFF. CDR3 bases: TGCGCCAGCAGCCGTCCGACAGAATCGGTCCGAGAAGCTTTCTTT.

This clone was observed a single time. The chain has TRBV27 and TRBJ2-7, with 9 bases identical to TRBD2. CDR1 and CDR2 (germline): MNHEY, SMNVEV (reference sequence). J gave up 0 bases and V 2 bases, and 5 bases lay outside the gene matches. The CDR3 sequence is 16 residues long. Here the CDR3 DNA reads TGTGCCAGCAGTTTAAGGGCTAGCGGGACCTCCTACGAGCAGTACTTC. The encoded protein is CASSLRASGTSYEQYF.

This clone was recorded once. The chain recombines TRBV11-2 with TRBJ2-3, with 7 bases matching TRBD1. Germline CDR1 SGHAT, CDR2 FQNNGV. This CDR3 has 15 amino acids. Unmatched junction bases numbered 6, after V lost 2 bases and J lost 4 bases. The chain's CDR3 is CASSLKATGADTQYF. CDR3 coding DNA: TGTGCCAGCAGCTTAAAGGCCACAGGGGCAGATACGCAGTATTTT.

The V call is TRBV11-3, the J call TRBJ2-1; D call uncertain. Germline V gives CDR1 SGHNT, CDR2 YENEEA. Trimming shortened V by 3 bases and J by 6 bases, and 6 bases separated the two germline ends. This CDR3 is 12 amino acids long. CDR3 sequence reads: CASSFVGNEQFF. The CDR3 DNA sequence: TGTGCCAGCAGCTTCGTAGGCAATGAGCAGTTCTTC.

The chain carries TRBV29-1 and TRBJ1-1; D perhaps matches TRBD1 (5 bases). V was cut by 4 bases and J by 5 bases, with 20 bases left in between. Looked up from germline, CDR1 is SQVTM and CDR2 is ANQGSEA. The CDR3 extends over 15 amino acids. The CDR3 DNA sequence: TGCAGCGTTGTTCTGGGGAGAGGGACTGTGACTGAAGCTTTCTTT. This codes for CSVVLGRGTVTEAFF. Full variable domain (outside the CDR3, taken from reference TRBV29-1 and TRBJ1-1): SAVISQKPSRDICQRGTSLTIQCQVDSQVTMMFWYRQQPGQSLTLIATANQGSEATYESGFVIDKFPISRPNLTFSTLTVSNMSPEDSSIYLCSVVLGRGTVTEAFFGQGTRLTVV.

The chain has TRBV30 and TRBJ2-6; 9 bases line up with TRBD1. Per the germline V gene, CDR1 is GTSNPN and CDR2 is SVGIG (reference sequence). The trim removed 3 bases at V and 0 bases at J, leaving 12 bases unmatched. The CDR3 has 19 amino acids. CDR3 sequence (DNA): TGTGCCTGGAGCCCCGGAGGGACAGGGCTCATCTCTGGGGCCAACGTCCTGACTTTC. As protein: CAWSPGGTGLISGANVLTF.